What follows are 20 T cell receptor beta chains derived from one specimen sequenced in a study of T cells in Graves' hyperthyroidism and ophthalmopathy. Using RNA transcripts as the source, TCR beta CDR3 regions were amplified. HTBI primers drove first-round RT-PCR of the TCR CDR3. TCRdb re-called the multiplex PCR reads with MiXCR, one entry per CDR3 protein. The sample carries about 480,000 distinct CDR3 sequences, 14% recorded once. The sequenced sample was blood. All receptors derive from a woman under 30 with Graves' hyperthyroidism.

At least ten counts were recorded for this clonotype. This chain links TRBV20-1 with TRBJ2-1; 9 bases map to TRBD2. Germline V lookup: CDR1 DFQATT, CDR2 SNEGSKA (reference sequence). J gave up 0 bases and V 3 bases, and 3 bases lay outside the gene matches. The CDR3 is 15 residues long. In DNA form, the CDR3 reads TGCAGTGCTAGTGGTAGCGGGAGCTCCTACAATGAGCAGTTCTTC. This gives the protein CSASGSGSSYNEQFF.

This clonotype showed up many times. This chain joins TRBV7-3 and TRBJ2-7; D possibly uses TRBD1 or TRBD2 (5 bases each). The germline V gene encodes CDR1 SGHTA and CDR2 FQGTGA. CDR3 length equals 16 residues. V was pared by 4 bases and J by 4 bases, with 20 bases between. As DNA, the CDR3 is TGTGCCAGCAGCTCCAGTCCTAGGGACCACATTTACGAGCAGTACGTC. Its translation is CASSSSPRDHIYEQYV.

This clonotype showed up many times. The V and J genes are TRBV2 and TRBJ2-2; D may be TRBD1 (6 bases). V was clipped by 6 bases and J by 0 bases, with 14 bases between them. Germline V gives CDR1 SNHLY, CDR2 FYNNEI. The CDR3 contains 16 residues. The CDR3 nucleotides are TGTGCCAGCAGCCTATGGGGGCGCGCGAACACCGGGGAGCTGTTTTTT. It is translated as CASSLWGRANTGELFF.

This clonotype appeared a few times. V and J are TRBV9 and TRBJ2-3; 9 bases align to TRBD2. The V segment lost 0 bases and the J segment 10 bases; nucleotides outside the gene matches: 6. CDR3 length: 14 amino acids. Germline CDR1 is SGDLS and CDR2 is YYNGEE. The CDR3 here is CASSVVGSGRPQYF. In nucleotides, the CDR3 is TGTGCCAGCAGCGTAGTGGGTAGCGGGAGACCGCAGTATTTT.

This clonotype showed up many times. The chain employs TRBV29-1 and TRBJ1-2; TRBD1 aligns across 7 bases. J was trimmed by 4 bases and V by 1 base; bases with no gene match: 6. The CDR3 loop spans 14 amino acids. CDR1 is SQVTM, CDR2 ANQGSEA, per germline. The CDR3 protein is CSVEAAGGSYGYTF. CDR3 coding DNA: TGCAGCGTTGAAGCGGCAGGGGGGAGCTATGGCTACACCTTC.

This sequence joins TRBV19 and TRBJ2-1, with 7 bases lining up with TRBD1. With V trimmed by 2 bases and J by 9 bases, 4 bases remained unmatched. Germline CDR1 reads LNHDA; CDR2 reads SQIVND (reference sequence). The CDR3 has 13 residues. Here the CDR3 reads CASSIKGAGEQFF. CDR3 coding DNA: TGTGCCAGTAGTATAAAGGGGGCAGGTGAGCAGTTCTTC.

This clonotype was picked up many times. The genes are TRBV24-1 and TRBJ1-1; a weak D match, TRBD1 (5 bases). Germline V gene data show CDR1 as KGHDR and CDR2 as SFDVKD. Trimming took off 5 bases at V and 5 bases at J, with 14 bases between the two ends. The CDR3 is 14 amino acids. Written as DNA, the CDR3 is TGTGCCACCAGTGGGGGGGGACGCGCGACTGAAGCTTTCTTT. Translating it yields CATSGGGRATEAFF.

In its sample, this clonotype was seen many times. The chain employs TRBV7-8 and TRBJ2-3, with D unclear. The CDR3 is 13 residues long. Germline lookup yields CDR1 SGHVS and CDR2 FQNEAQ. Trimming took off 5 bases at V and 6 bases at J, with 12 bases between the two ends. CDR3 in DNA: TGTGCCAGCAGCCCCGACGTGAAGGATACGCAGTATTTT. Its protein is CASSPDVKDTQYF.

Points on this clonotype: A much larger clone differs by one base, so this may be a read error. The CDR3 DNA follows: TGTGCCAGCAGCGTAGGGGGGACAGGGGTGAATGAGCAGTACTTC. It translates to CASSVGGTGVNEQYF. The rearrangement uses TRBV9 and TRBJ2-1; TRBD1 matches 10 bases. The tail of the sequence fits TRBJ2-7 better, so the J call may be wrong. Per the germline V gene, CDR1 is SGDLS and CDR2 is YYNGEE. The CDR3 totals 15 residues.

This clonotype was seen many times. The chain combines TRBV19 with TRBJ2-3, with TRBD2 identical over 8 bases. The CDR3 covers 16 residues. The V gene end was trimmed by 3 bases and the J gene end by 2 bases; junction bases not matched to a gene: 7. CDR1 is LNHDA and CDR2 is SQIVND in the germline V gene (reference sequence). CDR3 residues: CASSIGPGGNTDTQYF. CDR3 bases: TGTGCCAGTAGTATTGGTCCGGGAGGGAACACAGATACGCAGTATTTT.

This clonotype was detected only a few times. One end of the junction does not line up with germline, which may come from a read error. The V call is TRBV7-2, the J call TRBJ1-1; D unresolved. This CDR3 contains 16 residues. Germline CDR1 reads SGHTA; CDR2 reads FQGNSA. Here the CDR3 DNA reads TGTGCCAGCAGCTTAATATCTGGAGTTGTCGGCACTAAAGCTTTCTTT. Protein: CASSLISGVVGTKAFF.

This clonotype occurred many times. V gene TRBV20-1 combines with J gene TRBJ2-2, with D possibly TRBD1 on 6 matching bases. Germline CDR1 is DFQATT and CDR2 is SNEGSKA (reference sequence). Trimming removed 6 bases at V and 1 base at J, with 12 bases between. The CDR3 runs 14 residues. CDR3 bases: TGCAGTGCCCCTACACAGGGGAACACCGGGGAGCTGTTTTTT. Residues: CSAPTQGNTGELFF.

V usage is TRBV7-3 and J usage is TRBJ1-6, with TRBD1 as a possible D gene (6 bases). Germline CDR1 and CDR2: SGHTA and FQGTGA. This CDR3 is 13 amino acids long. V lost 1 base and J 8 bases, leaving 6 bases between the germline ends. CDR3 loop: CASSLKGDSPLHF. The CDR3 coding sequence is TGTGCCAGCAGCTTAAAGGGGGATTCACCCCTCCACTTT.

This clonotype occurred many times. V is TRBV12-3 or TRBV12-4 and J is TRBJ1-2; the D is unclear. The CDR3 length is 13 residues. The ends were cut back, 2 bases at V and 5 bases at J, with 9 bases in the middle. Written as DNA, the CDR3 is TGTGCCAGCAGTTTAATAACCCCGTATGGCTACACCTTC. As protein: CASSLITPYGYTF.

The chain combines TRBV11-2 with TRBJ1-2; TRBD1 matches at 9 bases. V was clipped by 0 bases and J by 11 bases; unmatched bases: 7. Germline V CDR1 and CDR2: SGHAT, FQNNGV. The CDR3 totals 14 residues. Here the CDR3 DNA reads TGTGCCAGCAGCTTAGACGGGACAGGGATCGGGTACACCTTC. Its translation: CASSLDGTGIGYTF.

The table lists this clonotype with a few counts. The chain carries TRBV4-1 and TRBJ2-1, with D possibly matching TRBD2 (5 bases). The CDR3 consists of 16 residues. CDR1 is MGHRA, CDR2 YSYEKL, per germline. Deletions cut 4 bases from V and 0 bases from J, with 13 bases between. This CDR3 is CASSPVSLGSYNEQFF. DNA of the CDR3: TGCGCCAGCAGCCCTGTCTCACTAGGCTCCTACAATGAGCAGTTCTTC.

Many counts were recorded for this clonotype. The gene calls are TRBV7-9 and TRBJ1-1; a possible D gene is TRBD1 (5 bases). The V end lost 1 base, the J end lost 4 bases, and 10 bases lay between the germline ends. The CDR3 runs to 14 residues. Germline-derived CDR1 and CDR2 are SEHNR and FQNEAQ (reference sequence). The CDR3 loop reads CASSLVGTSTEAFF. The CDR3 DNA reads TGTGCCAGCAGCTTAGTCGGGACGAGCACTGAAGCTTTCTTT.

This clonotype was counted at least ten times. J is TRBJ2-5 and V is TRBV4-1; 10 positions match TRBD1. The germline V gene has CDR1 MGHRA and CDR2 YSYEKL. The length of the CDR3 is 15 residues. After removal of 4 bases from V and 2 bases from J, the junction contained 4 bases not matched to a gene. CDR3 protein: CASSRGDRGQETQYF. CDR3 coding DNA: TGCGCCAGCAGCCGAGGGGACAGGGGACAAGAGACCCAGTACTTC.

The chain couples TRBV28 to TRBJ2-1; D is possibly TRBD2 (5 bases). With 5 bases removed from V and 12 bases from J, the gap between germline ends came to 17 bases. The CDR3 runs 13 residues. Germline V lookup: CDR1 MDHEN, CDR2 SYDVKM. CDR3 DNA sequence: TGTGCCAGCAGTATAATTAGCGCGGATGGGCAGTTCTTC. This translates into CASSIISADGQFF.

This clonotype was observed many times. CDR3 DNA: TGTGCCAGCAGTTTTCCAGGGACTGGAAACACCATATATTTT. It specifies CASSFPGTGNTIYF. The gene calls are TRBV12-3 or TRBV12-4 and TRBJ1-3, with D perhaps matching TRBD1 (5 bases). The CDR3 has 14 amino acids. V lost 3 bases and J lost 2, with 8 bases in between.